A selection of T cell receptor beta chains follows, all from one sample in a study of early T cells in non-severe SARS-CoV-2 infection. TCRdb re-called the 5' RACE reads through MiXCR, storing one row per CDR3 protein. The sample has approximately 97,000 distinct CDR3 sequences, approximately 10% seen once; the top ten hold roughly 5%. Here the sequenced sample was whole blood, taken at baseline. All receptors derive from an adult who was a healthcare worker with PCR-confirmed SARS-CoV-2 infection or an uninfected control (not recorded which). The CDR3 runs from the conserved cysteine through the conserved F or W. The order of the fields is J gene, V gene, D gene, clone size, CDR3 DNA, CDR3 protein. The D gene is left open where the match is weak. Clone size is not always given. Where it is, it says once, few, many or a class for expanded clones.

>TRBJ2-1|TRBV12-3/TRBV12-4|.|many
TGTGCCAGCAGTTTTTCGCAGGGCACCTACAATGAGCAGTTCTTC
CASSFSQGTYNEQFF
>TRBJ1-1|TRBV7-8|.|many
TGTGCCAGCAGCTTAGCCGACCGGGTGGGGATCACTGAAGTTTTCTTT
CASSLADRVGITEVFF
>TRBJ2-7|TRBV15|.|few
TGTGCCACCAGCAGCGGCGTCGAGCAGTACTTC
CATSSGVEQYF
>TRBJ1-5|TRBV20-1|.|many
TGCAGTGCTAGAGATCGAAGGTCTGCACCGGGCCTGGGGAATCAGCCCCAGCATTTT
CSARDRRSAPGLGNQPQHF
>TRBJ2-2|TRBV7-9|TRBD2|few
TGTGCCAGCATTATCCTAGCGGACACCGGGGAGCTGTTTTTT
CASIILADTGELFF
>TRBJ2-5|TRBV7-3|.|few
TGTGCCAGCAGCTTAGGGCTAGCGCAGCAAGAGACCCAGTACTTC
CASSLGLAQQETQYF
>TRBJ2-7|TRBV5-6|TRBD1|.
TGTGCCAGCAGCCTGACAGGGGGCCCCTACGAGCAGTACTTC
CASSLTGGPYEQYF
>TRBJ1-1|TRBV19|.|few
TGTGCCAGTAGTATTTTGAGGGGTGAAGCTTTCTTT
CASSILRGEAFF
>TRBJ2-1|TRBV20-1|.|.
TGCAGTGTTATATTAAGACAGGACGATGAGCAGTTCTTC
CSVILRQDDEQFF
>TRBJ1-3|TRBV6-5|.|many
TGTGCCAGCAGTTACTTACAGGGCTCTGGAAACACCATATATTTT
CASSYLQGSGNTIYF
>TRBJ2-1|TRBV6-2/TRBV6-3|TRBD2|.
TGTGCCAGCACGACTAGCGGACTCTACAATGAGCAGTTCTTC
CASTTSGLYNEQFF
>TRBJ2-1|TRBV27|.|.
TGTGCCAGCAGTCCAAACGCCGCGAGCCGTAATGAGCAGTTCTTC
CASSPNAASRNEQFF
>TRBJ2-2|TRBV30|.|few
TGTGCCTGGAGTGATCGGCGGGAAGGGGAGCTGTTTTTT
CAWSDRREGELFF
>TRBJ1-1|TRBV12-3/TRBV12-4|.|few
TGTGCCAGCAGACCCTCTTTACGCCCCGGCAGTGAAGCTTTCTTT
CASRPSLRPGSEAFF
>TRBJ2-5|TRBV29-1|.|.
TGCAGCGTCGAGGACAACCAAGAGACCCAGTACTTC
CSVEDNQETQYF
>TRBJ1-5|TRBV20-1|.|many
TGCAGTGCTAGATCAGGGCAGCCAGGCTATCAGCCCCAGCATTTT
CSARSGQPGYQPQHF
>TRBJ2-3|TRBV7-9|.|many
TGTGCCAGCAGCCGAACCGGGGCTACGCAGTATTTT
CASSRTGATQYF
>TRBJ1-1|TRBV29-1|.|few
TGCAGCGTTATACACAGCATGAACACTGAAGCTTTCTTT
CSVIHSMNTEAFF
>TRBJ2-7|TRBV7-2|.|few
TGTGCCAGCAGCTTAGTCGGCAGGGACGAGCAGTACTTC
CASSLVGRDEQYF
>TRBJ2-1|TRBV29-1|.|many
TGCAGCTCGGGGGCGTCCTACCTGGATGAGCAGTTCTTC
CSSGASYLDEQFF
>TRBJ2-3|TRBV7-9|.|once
TGTGCCAGCAGCTTAAAGGCTCCTACGCAGTATTTT
CASSLKAPTQYF
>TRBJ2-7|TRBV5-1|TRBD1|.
TGCGCCAGCAGCACCGGGACAGGGGGTTTCGAGCAGTACTTC
CASSTGTGGFEQYF
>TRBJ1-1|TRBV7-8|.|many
TGTGCCAGCACCCCGTACACATCAGTTTCCACTGAAGCTTTCTTT
CASTPYTSVSTEAFF
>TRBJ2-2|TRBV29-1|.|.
TGCAGCGCCGGGGGCACAGCCGCCGGGGAGCTGTTTTTT
CSAGGTAAGELFF
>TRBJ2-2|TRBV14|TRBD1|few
TGTGCCAGCAGCCCGGACAGGGGGCGAAGCACCGGGGAGCTGTTTTTT
CASSPDRGRSTGELFF
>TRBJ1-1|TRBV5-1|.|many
TGCGCCAGCAGCTTGGTACTAGGGCAGACTTCTATGAACACTGAAGCTTTCTTT
CASSLVLGQTSMNTEAFF
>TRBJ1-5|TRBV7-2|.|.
TGTGCCAGCAGCTTAGACTATAGCAATCAGCCCCAGCATTTT
CASSLDYSNQPQHF
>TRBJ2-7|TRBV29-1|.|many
TGCAGCGCTGGACAGCTCTACGAGCAGTACTTC
CSAGQLYEQYF
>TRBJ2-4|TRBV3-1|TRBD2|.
TGTGCCAGCAGCCAGACTAGCGGGGGAAACATTCAGTACTTC
CASSQTSGGNIQYF
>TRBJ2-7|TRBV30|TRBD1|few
TGTGCCTGGAGTGTAGGGACAGGGATTGCCTACGAGCAGTACTTC
CAWSVGTGIAYEQYF
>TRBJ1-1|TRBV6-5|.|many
TGTGCCAGCAGCGGGCCTAAAAATCGGCTGAACACTGAAGCTTTCTTT
CASSGPKNRLNTEAFF
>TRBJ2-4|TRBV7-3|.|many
TGTGCCAGCAGCCAGGGTCATGAGGGATCTATAGCCAAAAACATTCAGTACTTC
CASSQGHEGSIAKNIQYF
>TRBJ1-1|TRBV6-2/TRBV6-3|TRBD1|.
TGTGCCAGCAGTTTGGATGGCAGGGGGCGAGGGCGCACTGAAGTTTTCTTT
CASSLDGRGRGRTEVFF
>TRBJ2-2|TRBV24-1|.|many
TGTGCCACCAGTGATCGGGTAATCGGGGAGCTGTTTTTT
CATSDRVIGELFF
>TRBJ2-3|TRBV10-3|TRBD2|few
TGTGCCACAACCCCGGGACTAGCGGTTAGTACAGATACGCAGTATTTT
CATTPGLAVSTDTQYF
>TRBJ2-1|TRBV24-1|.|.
TGTGCCACCAGTGATCCTCACTACAATGAGCAGTTCTTC
CATSDPHYNEQFF
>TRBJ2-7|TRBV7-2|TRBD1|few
TGTGCCAGCAGCTTAGCGCCACAGGGGGCCTACGAGCAGTACTTC
CASSLAPQGAYEQYF
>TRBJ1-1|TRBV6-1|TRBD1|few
TGTGCCAGCAGGCGTCCAGGGGGGACGAACACTGAAGCTTTCTTT
CASRRPGGTNTEAFF
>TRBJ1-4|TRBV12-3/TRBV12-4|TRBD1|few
TGTGCCAGCTGCCGACAGGGCCCTAATGAAAAACTGTTTTTT
CASCRQGPNEKLFF
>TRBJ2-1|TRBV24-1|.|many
TGTGCCACCAGTGATCCCCGCAACGGGATTTCCTACAATGAGCAGTTCTTC
CATSDPRNGISYNEQFF
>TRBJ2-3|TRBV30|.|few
TGTGCCTGGAGTGGAGCGGGCGGCTATACGCAGTATTTT
CAWSGAGGYTQYF
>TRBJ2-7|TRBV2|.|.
TGTGCCAGCAGTGAAGAAGGGAAGCAGTACTTC
CASSEEGKQYF
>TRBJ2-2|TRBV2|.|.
TGTGCCAGCGTATCTGGAGGAGCCGGGGAGCTGTTTTTT
CASVSGGAGELFF
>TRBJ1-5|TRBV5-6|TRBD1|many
TGTGCCAGCAGCTTGATATGGACAGGGAATATCGGTCAGCCCCAGCATTTT
CASSLIWTGNIGQPQHF
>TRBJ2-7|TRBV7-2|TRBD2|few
TGTGCCAGCAGCCAACCGGGACTAGCGGGAGTCGAGCAGTACTTC
CASSQPGLAGVEQYF
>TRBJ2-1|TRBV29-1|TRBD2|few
TGCAGCGTTGAAGCTGTGGGACTAGCGGGAACACCTGACAATGAGCAGTTCTTC
CSVEAVGLAGTPDNEQFF
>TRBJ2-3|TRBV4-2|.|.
TGTGCCAGCAGCCAAGAATCTCGGGTCCGAGCAAGCACAGATACGCAGTATTTT
CASSQESRVRASTDTQYF
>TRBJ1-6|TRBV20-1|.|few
TGCAGTGCTAGAGATCGCCCAGGGGATTCACCCCTCCACTTT
CSARDRPGDSPLHF
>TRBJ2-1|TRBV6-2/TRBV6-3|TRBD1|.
TGTGCCAGCAGTTACTCGAGGGACAGGAGCTCCTACAATGAGCAGTTCTTC
CASSYSRDRSSYNEQFF
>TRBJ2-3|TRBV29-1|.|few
TGCAGCTCTGTCGCAGGGAGGTCAGATGATACAGATACGCAGTATTTT
CSSVAGRSDDTDTQYF